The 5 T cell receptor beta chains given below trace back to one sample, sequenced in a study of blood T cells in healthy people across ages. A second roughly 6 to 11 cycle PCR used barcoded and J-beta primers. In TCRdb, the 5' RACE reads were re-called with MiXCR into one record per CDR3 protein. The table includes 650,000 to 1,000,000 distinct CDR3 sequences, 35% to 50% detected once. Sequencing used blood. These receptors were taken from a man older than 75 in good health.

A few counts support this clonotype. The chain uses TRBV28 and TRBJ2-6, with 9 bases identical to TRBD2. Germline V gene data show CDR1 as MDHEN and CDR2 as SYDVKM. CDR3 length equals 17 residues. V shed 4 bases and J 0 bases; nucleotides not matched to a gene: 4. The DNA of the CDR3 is TGTGCCAGCAGTTGGACTAGCGTTAGCTCTGGGGCCAACGTCCTGACTTTC. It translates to CASSWTSVSSGANVLTF.

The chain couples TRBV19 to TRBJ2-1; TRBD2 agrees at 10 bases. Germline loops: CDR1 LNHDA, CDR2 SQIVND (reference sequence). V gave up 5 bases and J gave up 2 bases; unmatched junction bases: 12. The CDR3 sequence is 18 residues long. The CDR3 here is CASSPPSPLAGAYNEQFF. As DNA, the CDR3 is TGTGCCAGTAGTCCGCCGAGTCCCCTAGCGGGAGCCTACAATGAGCAGTTCTTC.

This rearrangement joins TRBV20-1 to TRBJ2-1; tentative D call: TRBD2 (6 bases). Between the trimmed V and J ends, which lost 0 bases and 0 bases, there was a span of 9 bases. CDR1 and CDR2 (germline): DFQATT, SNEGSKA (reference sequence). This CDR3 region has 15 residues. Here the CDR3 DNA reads TGCAGTGCTAGAGATCGGGGGAGCTCCTACAATGAGCAGTTCTTC. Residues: CSARDRGSSYNEQFF.

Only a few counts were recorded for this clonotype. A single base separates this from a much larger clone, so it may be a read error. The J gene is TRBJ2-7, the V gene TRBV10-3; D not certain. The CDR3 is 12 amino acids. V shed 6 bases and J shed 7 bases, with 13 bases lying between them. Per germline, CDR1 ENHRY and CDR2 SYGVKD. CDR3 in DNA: TGTGCCATCAGAGAGGATCCCAATGAGCAGTACTTC. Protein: CAIREDPNEQYF.

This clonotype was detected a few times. The CDR3 loop reads CASSLLADSYNEQFF. CDR3 DNA sequence: TGTGCCAGCAGCTTACTAGCGGACTCCTACAATGAGCAGTTCTTC. V gene TRBV11-2 combines with J gene TRBJ2-1; the match to TRBD2 covers 7 bases. The V gene's germline CDR1 is SGHAT and CDR2 FQNNGV. This CDR3 spans 15 amino acids. The V and J ends lost 2 bases and 0 bases, in that order; junction bases with no gene match: 1. Variable domain in full (rest from reference TRBV11-2 and TRBJ2-1): EAGVAQSPRYKIIEKRQSVAFWCNPISGHATLYWYQQILGQGPKLLIQFQNNGVVDDSQLPKDRFSAERLKGVDSTLKIQPAKLEDSAVYLCASSLLADSYNEQFFGPGTRLTVL.